This T cell receptor beta chain was profiled in a study of T cell repertoires in cytomegalovirus infection. Study context: Public signatures in TCR beta pointed to CMV infection and matching HLA type.

This clonotype appeared a few times. The antigen is unknown. TCRdb processed the reads anew with MiXCR; each CDR3 protein has one entry. The sample includes about 530,000 distinct CDR3 sequences, 26% of them seen just once. Study outcomes and limitations: There were HLA-C-restricted CMV-specific TCR beta clonotypes dominating the ex vivo response. Cumulative frequency of public TCR beta families picked out carriers of CMV plus the relevant HLA.

Trimming took off 6 bases at V and 5 bases at J, with 18 bases between the two ends. Per the germline V gene, CDR1 is SGHVS and CDR2 is FQNEAQ. This CDR3 region has 15 residues. The TCR sequence derives from a human donor in good health (CMV status not recorded). Some clones in this sample may be carry-over from other donors' samples. Sequencing used PBMCs. The rearrangement uses TRBV7-8 and TRBJ2-3; the D gene is possibly TRBD2 (7 bases). CDR3: CASRSRGAVGDTQYF. The CDR3 DNA reads TGTGCCAGCAGAAGTCGGGGGGCAGTAGGAGATACGCAGTATTTT. The variable domain in full, completed from reference TRBV7-8 and TRBJ2-3, reads GAGVSQSPRYKVAKRGQDVALRCDPISGHVSLFWYQQALGQGPEFLTYFQNEAQLDKSGLPSDRFFAERPEGSVSTLKIQRTQQEDSAVYLCASRSRGAVGDTQYFGPGTRLTVL.